The sequence of this TCR beta chain was determined in a study of T-cell reconstitution after alpha-beta-depleted transplantation in children. Preparation of the TCRbeta library involved a method that used unique molecular identifiers. TCRdb re-derived calls from the PCR reads in MiXCR, one entry per CDR3 protein. The sample holds 400,000 to 550,000 distinct CDR3 sequences, more than 9% seen once. This clonotype was seen repeatedly, ten times or more. As yet, its antigen is unknown. Findings of the study overall: From newly produced T cells came most of the T-cell counts and diversity one year after transplant. The origin of alpha-beta T cells about two months after transplant was reportedly several hundred expanded graft clones.

The sequence came from a child aged 2-15 years with inherited bone marrow failure, due to receive a stem cell transplant. Specimen: PBMCs, collected before TCRalphabeta/CD19-depleted stem cell transplant.

CDR3 amino acids: CSVERSRSYNEQFF. CDR3 DNA sequence: TGCAGCGTTGAGAGGTCGCGCTCCTACAATGAGCAGTTCTTC. This chain uses TRBV29-1 with TRBJ2-1; no clear D gene. The CDR3 totals 14 residues. CDR1 and CDR2 (germline): SQVTM, ANQGSEA. Trimming took 3 bases from V and 0 from J, leaving 9 bases between them.